A selection of T cell receptor beta chains follows, all from one sample in a study of glioma-infiltrating T cells. TCRdb reprocessed the multiplex PCR reads via MiXCR and lists one record per CDR3 protein. In the table there are about 140,000 distinct CDR3 sequences, around 42% of which are singletons. The sequencing sample was made of glioma tissue, nonneoplastic brain tissue, or PBMCs (not recorded which). Every receptor here comes from a human donor with low-grade glioma or glioblastoma, undergoing nonglioma brain surgery, or in good health (not recorded which). CDR3s include the opening cysteine and the closing phenylalanine or tryptophan. Fields, in order: J gene, V gene, clone size, D gene, CDR3 protein, CDR3 DNA. A D gene is named only where the DNA matches it firmly. Clone size is stated in some rows and not others, as once, few, many or a class when expanded.

J gene: TRBJ2-3; V gene: TRBV20-1; clone size: -; D gene: TRBD2; CDR3 protein: CSAPWAGGAQYF; CDR3 DNA: TGCAGTGCCCCTTGGGCGGGAGGAGCCCAGTATTTT
J gene: TRBJ2-3; V gene: TRBV15; clone size: -; D gene: -; CDR3 protein: CATSRGRVSDTQYF; CDR3 DNA: TGTGCCACCAGCAGGGGTAGGGTTTCAGATACGCAGTATTTT
J gene: TRBJ2-3; V gene: TRBV6-6; clone size: many; D gene: -; CDR3 protein: CASSYKTASRTDTQYF; CDR3 DNA: TGTGCCAGCAGTTACAAGACCGCAAGCCGCACAGATACGCAGTATTTT
J gene: TRBJ2-3; V gene: TRBV12-5; clone size: -; D gene: TRBD2; CDR3 protein: CASGLTSGGLDTQYF; CDR3 DNA: TGTGCTAGTGGTTTAACTAGCGGGGGATTAGATACGCAGTATTTT
J gene: TRBJ1-6; V gene: TRBV6-6; clone size: -; D gene: -; CDR3 protein: CASSYWGRDNSPLHF; CDR3 DNA: TGTGCCAGCAGTTACTGGGGCCGGGATAATTCACCCCTCCACTTT
J gene: TRBJ2-5; V gene: TRBV25-1; clone size: few; D gene: -; CDR3 protein: CASSEAGPAQYF; CDR3 DNA: TGTGCCAGCAGTGAAGCGGGTCCGGCCCAGTACTTC
J gene: TRBJ2-3; V gene: TRBV6-6; clone size: few; D gene: -; CDR3 protein: CASSYSERPTDTQYF; CDR3 DNA: TGTGCCAGCAGTTACTCCGAGCGGCCCACAGATACGCAGTATTTT
J gene: TRBJ2-1; V gene: TRBV6-1; clone size: many; D gene: TRBD1; CDR3 protein: CASRKPPGTGGNEQFF; CDR3 DNA: TGTGCCAGCAGAAAACCTCCCGGGACAGGGGGTAATGAGCAGTTCTTC
J gene: TRBJ1-2; V gene: TRBV2; clone size: -; D gene: TRBD1; CDR3 protein: CASSQTGIYGYTF; CDR3 DNA: TGTGCCAGCAGCCAGACAGGGATTTATGGCTACACCTTC
J gene: TRBJ2-5; V gene: TRBV20-1; clone size: -; D gene: -; CDR3 protein: CSASETQETQYF; CDR3 DNA: TGCAGTGCTAGCGAGACCCAAGAGACCCAGTACTTC
J gene: TRBJ2-7; V gene: TRBV27; clone size: few; D gene: -; CDR3 protein: CASRPGLESYEQYF; CDR3 DNA: TGTGCCAGCCGACCCGGACTGGAATCCTACGAGCAGTACTTC
J gene: TRBJ2-7; V gene: TRBV6-1; clone size: few; D gene: TRBD2; CDR3 protein: CASSSEGLAGYEQYF; CDR3 DNA: TGTGCCAGCAGTTCCGAGGGACTAGCGGGATACGAGCAGTACTTC
J gene: TRBJ2-7; V gene: TRBV6-1; clone size: -; D gene: TRBD2; CDR3 protein: CASSEAGLAGSSLQYF; CDR3 DNA: TGTGCCAGCAGTGAAGCGGGACTAGCGGGTTCGTCCTTGCAGTACTTC
J gene: TRBJ1-5; V gene: TRBV6-1; clone size: -; D gene: -; CDR3 protein: CASSSRGQGWHF; CDR3 DNA: TGTGCCAGCAGTTCCCGGGGCCAGGGGTGGCATTTT
J gene: TRBJ2-1; V gene: TRBV20-1; clone size: many; D gene: TRBD1; CDR3 protein: CSARRQGFYNEQFF; CDR3 DNA: TGCAGTGCGCGTAGACAGGGCTTCTACAATGAGCAGTTCTTC
J gene: TRBJ1-4; V gene: TRBV15; clone size: few; D gene: -; CDR3 protein: CATSLSKSGYNEKLFF; CDR3 DNA: TGTGCCACCAGCCTATCTAAGAGTGGGTATAATGAAAAACTGTTTTTT
J gene: TRBJ2-7; V gene: TRBV7-8; clone size: -; D gene: -; CDR3 protein: CASSLYGSYEQYF; CDR3 DNA: TGTGCCAGCAGCTTATACGGGTCCTACGAGCAGTACTTC
J gene: TRBJ2-1; V gene: TRBV29-1; clone size: once; D gene: -; CDR3 protein: CSVTGTQVGAEQFF; CDR3 DNA: TGCAGCGTTACCGGGACTCAGGTAGGCGCTGAGCAGTTCTTC
J gene: TRBJ2-7; V gene: TRBV11-2; clone size: -; D gene: -; CDR3 protein: CASSRSNPYEQYF; CDR3 DNA: TGTGCCAGCAGCCGCAGCAATCCCTACGAGCAGTACTTC
J gene: TRBJ1-5; V gene: TRBV7-8; clone size: few; D gene: TRBD1; CDR3 protein: CASSLEADRAGRYQPQHF; CDR3 DNA: TGTGCCAGCAGCTTAGAGGCGGACAGGGCTGGTCGTTATCAGCCCCAGCATTTT
J gene: TRBJ2-1; V gene: TRBV20-1; clone size: once; D gene: -; CDR3 protein: CSATDRAEQFF; CDR3 DNA: TGCAGTGCCACAGATAGAGCTGAGCAGTTCTTC
J gene: TRBJ1-6; V gene: TRBV6-5; clone size: once; D gene: -; CDR3 protein: CASSYSERPNSPIHF; CDR3 DNA: TGTGCCAGCAGTTACTCGGAAAGACCTAATTCACCCATCCACTTT
J gene: TRBJ2-3; V gene: TRBV10-1; clone size: -; D gene: -; CDR3 protein: CASSDILAQDTQYF; CDR3 DNA: TGCGCCAGCAGTGATATCCTAGCGCAGGATACGCAGTATTTT
J gene: TRBJ1-1; V gene: TRBV28; clone size: many; D gene: -; CDR3 protein: CASRLGQQNTEAFF; CDR3 DNA: TGTGCCAGCAGGCTCGGACAGCAGAACACTGAAGCTTTCTTT
J gene: TRBJ1-1; V gene: TRBV20-1; clone size: few; D gene: -; CDR3 protein: CSARDPTNQGMNTEAFF; CDR3 DNA: TGCAGTGCTAGAGATCCGACGAATCAAGGGATGAACACTGAAGCTTTCTTT
J gene: TRBJ1-5; V gene: TRBV28; clone size: -; D gene: -; CDR3 protein: CVSTSVLSSNQPQHF; CDR3 DNA: TGTGTCAGCACTTCAGTTTTAAGTAGCAATCAGCCCCAGCATTTT
J gene: TRBJ2-5; V gene: TRBV2; clone size: -; D gene: -; CDR3 protein: CASTRFSMETQYF; CDR3 DNA: TGTGCCAGCACTCGATTTAGCATGGAGACCCAGTACTTC
J gene: TRBJ1-1; V gene: TRBV6-2/TRBV6-3; clone size: many; D gene: -; CDR3 protein: CASKDSVTEAFF; CDR3 DNA: TGTGCCAGCAAAGACTCGGTAACTGAAGCTTTCTTT
J gene: TRBJ1-2; V gene: TRBV6-1; clone size: -; D gene: -; CDR3 protein: CASRQDPGPSNYGYTF; CDR3 DNA: TGTGCCAGCAGGCAAGATCCCGGACCCTCCAACTATGGCTACACCTTC
J gene: TRBJ2-7; V gene: TRBV7-2; clone size: -; D gene: -; CDR3 protein: CASSQTSSGPYEQYF; CDR3 DNA: TGTGCCAGCAGTCAAACTAGCTCTGGGCCCTACGAGCAGTACTTC
J gene: TRBJ1-2; V gene: TRBV5-4; clone size: -; D gene: -; CDR3 protein: CASSFSSYGYTF; CDR3 DNA: TGTGCCAGCAGCTTTTCGAGTTATGGCTACACCTTC
J gene: TRBJ1-2; V gene: TRBV27; clone size: -; D gene: -; CDR3 protein: CASSDPGRYGYTF; CDR3 DNA: TGTGCCAGCAGTGACCCGGGGCGATATGGCTACACCTTC
J gene: TRBJ1-1; V gene: TRBV2; clone size: -; D gene: TRBD1; CDR3 protein: CASTGTGLGEAFF; CDR3 DNA: TGTGCCAGCACTGGGACAGGGTTAGGTGAAGCTTTCTTT
J gene: TRBJ2-1; V gene: TRBV25-1; clone size: -; D gene: -; CDR3 protein: CASSVATDEQFF; CDR3 DNA: TGTGCCAGCAGTGTGGCTACCGATGAGCAGTTCTTC
J gene: TRBJ2-6; V gene: TRBV28; clone size: few; D gene: -; CDR3 protein: CASSSPIGFGSGANVLTF; CDR3 DNA: TGTGCCAGCAGTTCCCCCATAGGTTTTGGTAGCGGGGCCAACGTCCTGACTTTC
J gene: TRBJ1-2; V gene: TRBV6-2/TRBV6-3; clone size: -; D gene: -; CDR3 protein: CATTANYGYIF; CDR3 DNA: TGTGCCACGACAGCTAACTATGGCTACATCTTC
J gene: TRBJ2-3; V gene: TRBV6-1; clone size: -; D gene: -; CDR3 protein: CASSEVSGYTDTQYF; CDR3 DNA: TGTGCCAGCAGTGAAGTGAGCGGTTACACAGATACGCAGTATTTT
J gene: TRBJ2-7; V gene: TRBV11-2; clone size: -; D gene: TRBD1; CDR3 protein: CASSLDRILIEQYF; CDR3 DNA: TGTGCCAGCAGCTTGGACAGGATACTAATCGAGCAGTACTTC
J gene: TRBJ2-7; V gene: TRBV6-6; clone size: -; D gene: -; CDR3 protein: CASSSYRNSYGQYF; CDR3 DNA: TGTGCCAGCAGTTCCTACAGGAACTCCTACGGGCAGTACTTC
J gene: TRBJ1-2; V gene: TRBV6-1; clone size: -; D gene: -; CDR3 protein: CASRETDRYGYTF; CDR3 DNA: TGTGCCAGCAGGGAGACGGATCGCTATGGCTACACCTTC
J gene: TRBJ2-3; V gene: TRBV7-2; clone size: many; D gene: TRBD2; CDR3 protein: CASSSSGVTDTQYF; CDR3 DNA: TGTGCCAGCAGCTCTAGCGGTGTCACAGATACGCAGTATTTT
J gene: TRBJ2-7; V gene: TRBV4-1; clone size: -; D gene: TRBD2; CDR3 protein: CASSQARDIGTSGYEQYF; CDR3 DNA: TGCGCCAGCAGCCAAGCCCGGGACATTGGGACTAGCGGGTACGAGCAGTACTTC
J gene: TRBJ1-6; V gene: TRBV6-1; clone size: few; D gene: -; CDR3 protein: CASSYGHVNSPLHF; CDR3 DNA: TGTGCCAGCAGTTATGGACACGTTAATTCACCCCTCCACTTT
J gene: TRBJ1-1; V gene: TRBV15; clone size: many; D gene: -; CDR3 protein: CATSGLSKRNEAFF; CDR3 DNA: TGTGCCACCAGCGGCCTGTCCAAGCGGAATGAAGCTTTCTTT
J gene: TRBJ2-7; V gene: TRBV6-2/TRBV6-3; clone size: few; D gene: TRBD2; CDR3 protein: CASRMGTSAGYEQYF; CDR3 DNA: TGTGCCAGCAGAATGGGGACTAGCGCCGGCTACGAGCAGTACTTC
J gene: TRBJ2-3; V gene: TRBV7-2; clone size: few; D gene: TRBD2; CDR3 protein: CASSLVSGARDF; CDR3 DNA: TGTGCCAGCAGCTTAGTAAGCGGGGCGAGGGATTTT
J gene: TRBJ2-7; V gene: TRBV6-2/TRBV6-3; clone size: many; D gene: -; CDR3 protein: CASSYHLVEQYF; CDR3 DNA: TGTGCCAGCAGTTACCATCTAGTGGAGCAGTACTTC
J gene: TRBJ1-1; V gene: TRBV20-1; clone size: few; D gene: -; CDR3 protein: CSANKGGSKNTEAFF; CDR3 DNA: TGCAGTGCTAATAAGGGGGGGTCCAAGAACACTGAAGCTTTCTTT
J gene: TRBJ1-2; V gene: TRBV6-1; clone size: -; D gene: TRBD1; CDR3 protein: CASSVGQGHYGYTF; CDR3 DNA: TGTGCCAGCAGTGTCGGACAGGGGCACTATGGCTACACCTTC
J gene: TRBJ2-7; V gene: TRBV19; clone size: -; D gene: -; CDR3 protein: CASSFQATMDEQYF; CDR3 DNA: TGTGCCAGTAGTTTCCAGGCCACGATGGACGAGCAGTACTTC